The TCR beta chain described here comes from a study of blood T cells in healthy people across ages. Regarding the study as a whole: Estimated diversity, derived from one million T cells, was regarded as an underestimate. CMV status of donors was unknown, possibly confounding expanded clonotype changes.

Note on this clonotype: What it binds is unknown.

Healthy Caucasians from Russia aged about 6 to 100 served as donors. Per individual sample, total RNA of at least 5 micrograms was extracted. Primers used in a second PCR of roughly 6 to 11 cycles were a sample-barcoded 5' primer and a J-beta primer mix. MiXCR was run by TCRdb on the 5' RACE reads, yielding one entry per CDR3 protein. The top ten clones hold approximately 20% of a sample with approximately 1,000,000 distinct CDR3 sequences, more than 40% of them seen once. The TCR sequence derives from a woman aged 60-70 years in good health. Sequencing used blood.

The CDR3 DNA follows: TGTGCCAGCAGCTCAATAATAGCGGGAAGAAACGGGGATACGCAGTATTTT. Translated: CASSSIIAGRNGDTQYF. The chain uses TRBV7-9 and TRBJ2-3, with 8 bases aligning to TRBD2. Germline values: CDR1 SEHNR, CDR2 FQNEAQ (reference sequence). This CDR3 is 17 amino acids long. The J segment lost 6 bases and the V segment lost 4 bases, leaving 15 bases of the junction unmatched. Full variable domain (outside the CDR3, taken from reference TRBV7-9 and TRBJ2-3): DTGVSQNPRHKITKRGQNVTFRCDPISEHNRLYWYRQTLGQGPEFLTYFQNEAQLEKSRLLSDRFSAERPKGSFSTLEIQRTEQGDSAMYLCASSSIIAGRNGDTQYFGPGTRLTVL.